The T cell receptor (beta chain) described here comes from a study of cytomegalovirus exposure and HLA in healthy donors. Both 60 Vbeta primers and 13 Jbeta primers went into the PCR. This table comes from immunoSEQ multiplex PCR, and its TCRdb copy is limited to in-frame clones, with some not included. This table has 100,000 to 150,000 clones, about 80% appearing once. This clone came up a few times. The sequencing sample was made of PBMCs. This clonotype was sampled from a woman between 50 and 59 years old in good health and CMV-seronegative.

CDR3 coding DNA: TGTGCCGTCCAGGGGGCCCACGAGCAGTACTTC. Its protein product is CAVQGAHEQYF. The V and J genes are TRBV6-5 and TRBJ2-5; 8 positions agree with TRBD1. The J call is uncertain, as TRBJ2-7 better fits the DNA end. The CDR3 runs 11 residues. Germline values: CDR1 MNHEY, CDR2 SVGAGI.